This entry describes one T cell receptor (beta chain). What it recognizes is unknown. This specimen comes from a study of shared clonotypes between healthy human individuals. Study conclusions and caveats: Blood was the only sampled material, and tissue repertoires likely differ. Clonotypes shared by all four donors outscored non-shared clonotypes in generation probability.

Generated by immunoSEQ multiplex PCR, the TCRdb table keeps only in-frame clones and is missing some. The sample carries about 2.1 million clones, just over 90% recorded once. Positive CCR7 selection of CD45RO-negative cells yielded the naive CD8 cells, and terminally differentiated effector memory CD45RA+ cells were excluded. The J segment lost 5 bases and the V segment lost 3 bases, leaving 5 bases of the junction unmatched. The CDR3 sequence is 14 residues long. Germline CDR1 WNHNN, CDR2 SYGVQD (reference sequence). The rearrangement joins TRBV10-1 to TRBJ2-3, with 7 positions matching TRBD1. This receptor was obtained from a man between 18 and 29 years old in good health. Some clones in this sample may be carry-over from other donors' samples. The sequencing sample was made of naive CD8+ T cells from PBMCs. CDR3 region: CASSDGRGLDTQYF. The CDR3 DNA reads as TGCGCCAGCAGTGATGGCAGGGGGTTAGATACGCAGTATTTT.